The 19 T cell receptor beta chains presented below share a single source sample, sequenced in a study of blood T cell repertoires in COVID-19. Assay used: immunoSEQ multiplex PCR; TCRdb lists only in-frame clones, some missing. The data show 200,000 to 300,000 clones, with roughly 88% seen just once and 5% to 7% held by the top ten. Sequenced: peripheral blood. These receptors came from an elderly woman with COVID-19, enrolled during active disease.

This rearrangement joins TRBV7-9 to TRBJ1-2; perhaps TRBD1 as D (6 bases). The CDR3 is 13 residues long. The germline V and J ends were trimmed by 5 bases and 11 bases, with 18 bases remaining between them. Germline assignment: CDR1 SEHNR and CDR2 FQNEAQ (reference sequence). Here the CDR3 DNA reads TGTGCCAGCAGCCCCGGGACACATCGGGTTTACACCTTC. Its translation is CASSPGTHRVYTF. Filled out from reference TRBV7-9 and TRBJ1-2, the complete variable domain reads DTGVSQNPRHKITKRGQNVTFRCDPISEHNRLYWYRQTLGQGPEFLTYFQNEAQLEKSRLLSDRFSAERPKGSFSTLEIQRTEQGDSAMYLCASSPGTHRVYTFGSGTRLTVV.

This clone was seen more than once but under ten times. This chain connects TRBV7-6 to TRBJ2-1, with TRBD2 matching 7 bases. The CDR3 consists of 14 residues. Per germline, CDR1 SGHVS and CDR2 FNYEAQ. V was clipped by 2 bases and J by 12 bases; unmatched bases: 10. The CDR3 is CASSLTRGEGWQFF. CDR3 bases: TGTGCCAGCAGCTTAACCCGAGGGGAGGGGTGGCAGTTCTTC.

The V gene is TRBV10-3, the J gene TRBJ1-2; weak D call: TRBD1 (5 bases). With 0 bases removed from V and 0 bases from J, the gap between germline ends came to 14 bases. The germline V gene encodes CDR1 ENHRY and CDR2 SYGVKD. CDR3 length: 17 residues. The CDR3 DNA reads TGTGCCATCAGTGAGTCTGGTGCAGGGAACGCTAACTATGGCTACACCTTC. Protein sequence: CAISESGAGNANYGYTF.

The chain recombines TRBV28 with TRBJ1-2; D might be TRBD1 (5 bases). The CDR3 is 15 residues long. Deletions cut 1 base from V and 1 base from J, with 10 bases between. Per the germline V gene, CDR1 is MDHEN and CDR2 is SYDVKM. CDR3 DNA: TGTGCCAGCAGTTTATTTGGGGGGGGTAACTATGGCTACACCTTC. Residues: CASSLFGGGNYGYTF.

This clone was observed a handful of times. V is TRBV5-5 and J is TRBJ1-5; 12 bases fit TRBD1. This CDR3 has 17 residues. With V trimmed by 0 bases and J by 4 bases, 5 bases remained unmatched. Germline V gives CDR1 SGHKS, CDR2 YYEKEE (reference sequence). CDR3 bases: TGTGCCAGCAGCTTGGGCGGGACAGGGGGCGCGAATCAGCCCCAGCATTTT. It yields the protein CASSLGGTGGANQPQHF.

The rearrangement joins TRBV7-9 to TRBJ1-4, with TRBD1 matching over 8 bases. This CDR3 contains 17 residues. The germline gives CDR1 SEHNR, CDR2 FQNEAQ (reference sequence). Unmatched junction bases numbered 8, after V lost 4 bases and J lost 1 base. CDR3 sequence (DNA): TGTGCCAGCAGCTCATTCGTGGGGACAGGAACTAATGAAAAACTGTTTTTT. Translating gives CASSSFVGTGTNEKLFF.

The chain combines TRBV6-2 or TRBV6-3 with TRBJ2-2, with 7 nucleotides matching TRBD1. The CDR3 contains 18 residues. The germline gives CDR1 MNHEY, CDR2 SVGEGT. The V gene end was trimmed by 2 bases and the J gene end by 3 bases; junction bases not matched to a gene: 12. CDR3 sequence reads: CASSYILVWDSYTGELFF. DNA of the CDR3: TGTGCCAGCAGTTACATCTTGGTTTGGGACAGCTACACCGGGGAGCTGTTTTTT.

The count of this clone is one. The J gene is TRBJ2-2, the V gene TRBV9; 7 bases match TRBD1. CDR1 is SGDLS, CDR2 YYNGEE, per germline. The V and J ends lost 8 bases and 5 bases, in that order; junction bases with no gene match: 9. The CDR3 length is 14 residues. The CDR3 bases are TGTGCCAGTTCCCGGGACAGACCAACCGGGGAGCTGTTTTTT. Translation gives CASSRDRPTGELFF.

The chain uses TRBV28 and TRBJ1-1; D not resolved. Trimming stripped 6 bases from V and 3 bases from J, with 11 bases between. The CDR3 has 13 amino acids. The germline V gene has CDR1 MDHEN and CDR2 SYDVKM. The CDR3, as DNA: TGTGCCAGCAGCCCCCTTATTGACACTGAAGCTTTCTTT. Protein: CASSPLIDTEAFF. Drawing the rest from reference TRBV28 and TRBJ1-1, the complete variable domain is DVKVTQSSRYLVKRTGEKVFLECVQDMDHENMFWYRQDPGLGLRLIYFSYDVKMKEKGDIPEGYSVSREKKERFSLILESASTNQTSMYLCASSPLIDTEAFFGQGTRLTVV.

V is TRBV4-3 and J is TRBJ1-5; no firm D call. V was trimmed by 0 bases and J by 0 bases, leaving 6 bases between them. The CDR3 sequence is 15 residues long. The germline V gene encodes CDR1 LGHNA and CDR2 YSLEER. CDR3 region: CASSQDGYSNQPQHF. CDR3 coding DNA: TGCGCCAGCAGCCAAGACGGGTATAGCAATCAGCCCCAGCATTTT.

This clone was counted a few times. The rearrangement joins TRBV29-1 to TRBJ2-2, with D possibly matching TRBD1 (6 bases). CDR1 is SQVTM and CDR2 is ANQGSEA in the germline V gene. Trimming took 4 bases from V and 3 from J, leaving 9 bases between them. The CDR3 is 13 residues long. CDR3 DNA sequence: TGCAGCGTTGTAGGGGGTGACACCGGGGAGCTGTTTTTT. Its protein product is CSVVGGDTGELFF.

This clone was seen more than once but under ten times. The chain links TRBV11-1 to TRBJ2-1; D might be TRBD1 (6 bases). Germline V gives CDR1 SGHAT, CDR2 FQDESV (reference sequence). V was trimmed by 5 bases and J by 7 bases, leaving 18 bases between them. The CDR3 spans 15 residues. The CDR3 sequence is CASSLRQVGPNEQFF. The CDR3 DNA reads TGTGCCAGCAGCCTTAGACAGGTGGGCCCAAATGAGCAGTTCTTC.

The CDR3 loop is CASSEGQLIVEQYF. CDR3 nucleotides: TGTGCCAGCAGTGAGGGACAGCTCATCGTAGAGCAGTACTTC. This chain connects TRBV6-2 or TRBV6-3 to TRBJ2-7; 7 nucleotides agree with TRBD1. Trimming at V came to 5 bases and at J to 7 bases, leaving 11 bases not matched to a gene. There are 14 residues in the CDR3. The germline CDR1 and CDR2 sequences are MNHEY and SVGEGT.

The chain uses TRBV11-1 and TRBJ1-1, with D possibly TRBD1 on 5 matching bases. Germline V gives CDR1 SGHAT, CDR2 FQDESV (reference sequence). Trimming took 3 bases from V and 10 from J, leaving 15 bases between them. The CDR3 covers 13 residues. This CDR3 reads CASSFSPGLGAFF. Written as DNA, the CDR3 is TGTGCCAGCAGCTTTTCCCCAGGGCTTGGAGCTTTCTTT.

In nucleotides, the CDR3 is TGTGCCAGCAGCTTATTCAGAAACACCGGGGAGCTGTTTTTT. This codes for CASSLFRNTGELFF. V and J are TRBV7-2 and TRBJ2-2; D is ambiguous. Trimming took off 2 bases at V and 2 bases at J, with 6 bases between the two ends. CDR1 and CDR2 (germline): SGHTA, FQGNSA. The CDR3 loop spans 14 amino acids. Drawing the rest from reference TRBV7-2 and TRBJ2-2, the complete variable domain is GAGVSQSPSNKVTEKGKDVELRCDPISGHTALYWYRQSLGQGLEFLIYFQGNSAPDKSGLPSDRFSAERTGGSVSTLTIQRTQQEDSAVYLCASSLFRNTGELFFGEGSRLTVL.

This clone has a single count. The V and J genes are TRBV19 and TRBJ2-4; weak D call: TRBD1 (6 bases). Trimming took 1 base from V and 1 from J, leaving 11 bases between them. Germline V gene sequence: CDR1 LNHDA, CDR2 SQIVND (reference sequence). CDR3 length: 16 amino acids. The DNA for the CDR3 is TGTGCCAGTAGTATAGTTCCAGGGGAGGCCAAAAACATTCAGTACTTC. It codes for CASSIVPGEAKNIQYF.

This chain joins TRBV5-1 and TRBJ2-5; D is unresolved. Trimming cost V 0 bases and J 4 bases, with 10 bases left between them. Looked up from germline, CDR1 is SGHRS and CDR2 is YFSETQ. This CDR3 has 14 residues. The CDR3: CASSLGIARETQYF. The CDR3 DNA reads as TGCGCCAGCAGCTTGGGGATAGCAAGAGAGACCCAGTACTTC. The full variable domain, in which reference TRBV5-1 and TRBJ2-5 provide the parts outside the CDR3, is KAGVTQTPRYLIKTRGQQVTLSCSPISGHRSVSWYQQTPGQGLQFLFEYFSETQRNKGNFPGRFSGRQFSNSRSEMNVSTLELGDSALYLCASSLGIARETQYFGPGTRLLVL.

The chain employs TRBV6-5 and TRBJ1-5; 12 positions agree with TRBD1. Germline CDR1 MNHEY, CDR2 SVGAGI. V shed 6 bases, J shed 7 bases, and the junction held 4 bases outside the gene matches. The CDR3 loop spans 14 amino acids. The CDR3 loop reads CASRPGQGAQPQHF. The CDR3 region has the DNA TGTGCCAGCAGGCCGGGACAGGGGGCGCAGCCCCAGCATTTT.

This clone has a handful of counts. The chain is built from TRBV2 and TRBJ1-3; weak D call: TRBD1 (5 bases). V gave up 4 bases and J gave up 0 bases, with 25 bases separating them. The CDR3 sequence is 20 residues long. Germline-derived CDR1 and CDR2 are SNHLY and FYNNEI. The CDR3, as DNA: TGTGCCAGCAGTGTGGAAGGGCCGGTTTTCGTCGACAGCTCTGGAAACACCATATATTTT. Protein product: CASSVEGPVFVDSSGNTIYF.